This entry is about one TCR beta chain. J lost 5 bases, V lost 3 bases, and 13 bases had no gene match. The CDR3 loop spans 16 amino acids. CDR1 is SGHNT, CDR2 YYREEE, per germline (reference sequence). Libraries were prepared by immunoSEQ multiplex PCR; TCRdb keeps only in-frame clonotypes and omits some of them. The sample carries approximately 79,000 clones, about 97% recorded once. These data originate in a study of technical replicates of blood from a few donors. Sequenced sample: T cells isolated from PBMCs. The chain combines TRBV5-4 with TRBJ2-7; 8 bases are a match to TRBD1. The receptor was derived from a human donor in good health. DNA for the CDR3: TGTGCCAGCAGCTCCAGCACATGGACAGGGTTGAACGAGCAGTACTTC. This encodes CASSSSTWTGLNEQYF.